Presented here are 17 T cell receptor beta chains from one specimen sequenced in a study of blood T cell repertoires in COVID-19 (dated by TCRdb to between 2020 and 2021). Libraries were made using the immunoSEQ multiplex PCR assay. As stored in TCRdb, this immuneACCESS dataset retains in-frame rearrangements with V and J assigned. A fraction of the clones does not appear; measured against another copy, unresolved V genes explain less than half of the discrepancy, and the remainder lacks a known reason. This sample has 250,000 or so clones in its table, and nearly 90% of those were observed once. The ten largest account for 10% to 14% of the sample. What was sequenced was PBMCs or T cells enriched from blood (not recorded which). The receptors derive from a man aged 25-40 years who had recovered from COVID-19.

The chain combines TRBV7-6 with TRBJ2-1; D may be TRBD1 (6 bases). V lost 4 bases to trimming and J lost 2 bases, with 9 bases between them. CDR3 size: 14 residues. The germline gives CDR1 SGHVS, CDR2 FNYEAQ. The DNA of the CDR3 is TGTGCCAGCAGCTCGTGGACAGCCTACAATGAGCAGTTCTTC. Protein product: CASSSWTAYNEQFF.

The V gene is TRBV6-5, the J gene TRBJ1-6, with D unresolved. Germline V gene sequence: CDR1 MNHEY, CDR2 SVGAGI. Trimming pared 2 bases from V and 9 bases from J, leaving 11 bases between. CDR3 size: 14 residues. CDR3 sequence (DNA): TGTGCCAGCAGTTACGGGTCGGGGATTTCACCCCTCCACTTT. Its protein product is CASSYGSGISPLHF.

The table lists this clone with a count of one. The CDR3 is CASSGLAGSATEQFF. DNA for the CDR3: TGTGCCAGCAGCGGACTAGCGGGGTCGGCAACGGAGCAGTTCTTC. The rearrangement joins TRBV5-4 to TRBJ2-1, with 12 bases that match TRBD2. Germline V gives CDR1 SGHNT, CDR2 YYREEE (reference sequence). The CDR3 runs 15 residues. V lost 4 bases and J lost 10; bases outside the gene matches: 9. The whole variable domain, filled in from reference TRBV5-4 and TRBJ2-1, reads ETGVTQSPTHLIKTRGQQVTLRCSSQSGHNTVSWYQQALGQGPQFIFQYYREEENGRGNFPPRFSGLQFPNYSSELNVNALELDDSALYLCASSGLAGSATEQFFGPGTRLTVL.

J is TRBJ1-3 and V is TRBV3-1 (or the pseudogene TRBV3-2); D perhaps matches TRBD1 (5 bases). V shed 3 bases and J shed 4 bases, with 16 bases lying between them. Germline CDR1 LGHDT, CDR2 YNNKEL (reference sequence). The CDR3 covers 16 residues. The DNA of the CDR3 is TGTGCCAGCAGCCACAATTTCGGAGGGGAGGGAAACACCATATATTTT. It encodes CASSHNFGGEGNTIYF.

The rearrangement joins TRBV2 to TRBJ2-2; D not resolved. Trimming left V 6 bases short and J 1 base short, with 9 bases between. CDR3 length equals 14 residues. Germline V gene sequence: CDR1 SNHLY, CDR2 FYNNEI. CDR3: CASRRRGNTGELFF. DNA of the CDR3: TGTGCCAGCAGACGGAGAGGGAACACCGGGGAGCTGTTTTTT.

The rearrangement links TRBV10-3 to TRBJ1-1; TRBD1 agrees at 7 bases. Germline CDR1 ENHRY, CDR2 SYGVKD. The CDR3 loop spans 15 amino acids. Trimming at V came to 9 bases and at J to 0 bases, leaving 10 bases not matched to a gene. CDR3 in amino acids: CAIRLGGQMNTEAFF. For the CDR3, the DNA is TGTGCCATACGACTTGGGGGACAGATGAACACTGAAGCTTTCTTT.

The V call is TRBV30, the J call TRBJ1-6, with 7 bases fitting TRBD1. With V trimmed by 4 bases and J by 1 base, 7 bases remained unmatched. The CDR3 loop spans 16 amino acids. The germline V gene has CDR1 GTSNPN and CDR2 SVGIG (reference sequence). CDR3 nucleotide sequence: TGTGCCTGGAAGCGGGAGGGGGCGTCCTATAATTCACCCCTCCACTTT. Its protein is CAWKREGASYNSPLHF.

This chain links TRBV15 with TRBJ2-3; 7 nucleotides align to TRBD2. Germline trimming cut 0 bases from V and 3 bases from J; bases unmatched to any gene: 6. The length of the CDR3 is 16 residues. CDR1 is LNHNV, CDR2 YYDKDF, per germline (reference sequence). The CDR3 loop is CATSRDNNGGTDTQYF. For the CDR3, the DNA is TGTGCCACCAGCAGAGATAATAACGGGGGGACAGATACGCAGTATTTT.

The chain couples TRBV24-1 to TRBJ2-3; D gene ambiguous. This CDR3 is built from 14 residues. The V gene's germline CDR1 is KGHDR and CDR2 SFDVKD. V lost 4 bases and J lost 3, with 10 bases in between. The CDR3 sequence is CATSDLGQTDTQYF. The CDR3 DNA is TGTGCCACCAGTGACCTGGGCCAGACAGATACGCAGTATTTT.

V and J are TRBV27 and TRBJ2-2; TRBD2 might be the D (5 bases). CDR3 length: 20 amino acids. Per germline, CDR1 MNHEY and CDR2 SMNVEV (reference sequence). Trimming pared 2 bases from V and 2 bases from J, leaving 24 bases between. The CDR3 nucleotides read TGTGCCAGCAGTTTAATCCGAAGCGGAAGATTTCCCTTTAACACCGGGGAGCTGTTTTTT. Encoded protein: CASSLIRSGRFPFNTGELFF.

This chain's CDR3 is CASSPSGDYGYTF. For the CDR3, the DNA is TGTGCCAGCTCACCGTCAGGGGACTATGGCTACACCTTC. The genes are TRBV18 and TRBJ1-2; possibly TRBD1 for D (6 bases). CDR3 length equals 13 residues. Per the germline V gene, CDR1 is KGHSH and CDR2 is LQKENI. V dropped 3 bases and J dropped 3 bases, with 8 bases sitting between them.

The V gene is TRBV11-2, the J gene TRBJ2-3, with 11 bases matching TRBD2. The ends lost 5 bases at V and 4 bases at J; junction bases unmatched: 8. The CDR3 has 16 amino acids. Germline V gene lookup returns CDR1 SGHAT and CDR2 FQNNGV. The CDR3 sequence: CASSPRLAGLPDTQYF. CDR3 in DNA: TGTGCCAGCAGCCCAAGACTAGCGGGACTCCCAGATACGCAGTATTTT.

The chain is built from TRBV7-9 and TRBJ2-7; 7 bases match TRBD1. The CDR3 totals 15 residues. Trimming at V came to 5 bases and at J to 3 bases, leaving 10 bases not matched to a gene. Per the germline V gene, CDR1 is SEHNR and CDR2 is FQNEAQ (reference sequence). The CDR3 loop reads CASSPVLGQNYEQYF. CDR3 coding DNA: TGTGCCAGCAGCCCCGTTCTGGGACAGAACTACGAGCAGTACTTC.

The genes are TRBV21-1 and TRBJ1-6. TRBV21-1 is assigned pseudogene status. CDR3 length equals 17 residues. The CDR3 loop reads CASSHHERGWSVASLHF. The DNA of the CDR3 is TGTGCCAGCAGCCACCACGAGCGGGGTTGGTCCGTTGCCTCCCTCCACTTT.

V usage is TRBV4-2 and J usage is TRBJ1-5; maybe TRBD1 (5 bases). CDR3 length equals 15 residues. Trimming took 0 bases from V and 9 from J, leaving 15 bases between them. CDR1 is LGHNA, CDR2 YNFKEQ, per germline. The CDR3 here is CASSQDGEGFRPQHF. The CDR3 nucleotides read TGTGCCAGCAGCCAAGATGGGGAGGGGTTCCGGCCCCAGCATTTT.

This chain uses TRBV7-8 with TRBJ2-6, with a possible D match to TRBD2 (6 bases). The CDR3 extends over 16 amino acids. The germline V and J ends were trimmed by 4 bases and 4 bases, with 14 bases remaining between them. CDR1 and CDR2 from the germline V gene are SGHVS and FQNEAQ. This CDR3 is CASSSRLASGANVLTF. CDR3 nucleotides: TGTGCCAGCAGCTCACGTCTAGCGTCCGGGGCCAACGTCCTGACTTTC.

Comments on this clone: With only one base between it and a far larger clone, this is likely a read error. At the DNA level, this CDR3 is encoded by other sequences in the same sample as well. The chain is built from TRBV19 and TRBJ1-5; weak D call: TRBD1 (5 bases). Looked up from germline, CDR1 is LNHDA and CDR2 is SQIVND (reference sequence). CDR3 size: 14 residues. Trimming stripped 3 bases from V and 1 base from J, with 7 bases between. The CDR3 DNA reads as TGTGCCAGTAGTATCGGGGGAAGCAATCAGCCCCAGCATTTT. Its protein is CASSIGGSNQPQHF.